A selection of T cell receptor beta chains follows, all from one sample in a study of T cell changes during pregnancy in multiple sclerosis. Some clones are missing from TCRdb's copy, which holds only in-frame ones; the method was immunoSEQ multiplex PCR. The sample includes approximately 130,000 clones, 90% to 95% seen only once; the top ten take roughly 6%. The sequencing used peripheral blood, collected before pregnancy. Receptor source: a female donor with multiple sclerosis, enrolled in a pregnancy study. CDR3s include the opening cysteine and the closing phenylalanine or tryptophan. A D gene is named only where the DNA matches it firmly.

length: 15
D: TRBD1
J: TRBJ1-2
V: TRBV5-8
CDR3: CASSLNQGAIDGYTF

length: 15
D: -
J: TRBJ2-7
V: TRBV6-5
CDR3: CASSYSGHLTYEQYF

length: 12
D: TRBD1
J: TRBJ1-5
V: TRBV6-6
CDR3: CASKAGGQPQHF

length: 15
D: -
J: TRBJ1-6
V: TRBV9
CDR3: CASTEDGSYNSPLHF

length: 14
D: -
J: TRBJ2-5
V: TRBV7-2
CDR3: CASSLGLAQETQYF

length: 17
D: TRBD2
J: TRBJ2-3
V: TRBV7-9
CDR3: CASTTPTSGITPDTQYF

length: 14
D: TRBD1
J: TRBJ1-2
V: TRBV11-2
CDR3: CASSLGTGVYGYTF

length: 13
D: -
J: TRBJ1-4
V: TRBV10-2
CDR3: CASKGALDEKLFF

length: 14
D: -
J: TRBJ2-7
V: TRBV19
CDR3: CASSMRDLNREQYF

length: 14
D: -
J: TRBJ2-3
V: TRBV5-6
CDR3: CASSYRVGVDTQYF

length: 13
D: -
J: TRBJ1-2
V: TRBV2
CDR3: CASTETGNYGYTF

length: 15
D: TRBD1
J: TRBJ2-7
V: TRBV5-1
CDR3: CASSFLRDRDYEQYF

length: 14
D: -
J: TRBJ1-5
V: TRBV2
CDR3: CASTRFYSNQPQHF

length: 16
D: TRBD2
J: TRBJ2-1
V: TRBV5-4
CDR3: CASSLRRGGIYNEQFF

length: 18
D: TRBD1
J: TRBJ2-3
V: TRBV15
CDR3: CATSGIPLTGDSTDTQYF

length: 14
D: -
J: TRBJ1-4
V: TRBV5-1
CDR3: CASSFGGSNEKLFF

length: 18
D: TRBD1
J: TRBJ1-1
V: TRBV19
CDR3: CASSMMIGTGAMNTEAFF

length: 14
D: -
J: TRBJ2-7
V: TRBV5-4
CDR3: CASSLGTEAYEQYF

length: 18
D: TRBD1
J: TRBJ2-6
V: TRBV7-9
CDR3: CASSLGMYRGSGANVLTF

length: 13
D: -
J: TRBJ1-1
V: TRBV6-5
CDR3: CASSVDSFTEAFF

length: 14
D: TRBD1
J: TRBJ2-1
V: TRBV10-3
CDR3: CAISPGQGRNEQFF

length: 13
D: -
J: TRBJ2-5
V: TRBV7-9
CDR3: CASRNRGGETQYF

length: 10
D: -
J: TRBJ1-1
V: TRBV30
CDR3: CASTGTEAFF

length: 14
D: TRBD1
J: TRBJ1-4
V: TRBV5-1
CDR3: CASSRGQEIEKLFF

length: 14
D: -
J: TRBJ1-2
V: TRBV6-5
CDR3: CASSSRGISYGYTF

length: 13
D: TRBD1
J: TRBJ2-3
V: TRBV9
CDR3: CASSGTGVDTQYF

length: 13
D: -
J: TRBJ1-5
V: TRBV11-2
CDR3: CASSFGGNQPQHF

length: 17
D: TRBD2
J: TRBJ2-1
V: TRBV2
CDR3: CASSVYPMSGRAIEQFF

length: 17
D: -
J: TRBJ1-1
V: TRBV10-3
CDR3: CAISEEPGNMENTEAFF

length: 16
D: TRBD2
J: TRBJ2-5
V: TRBV19
CDR3: CASSIYGGGTPETQYF

length: 14
D: TRBD1
J: TRBJ1-1
V: TRBV28
CDR3: CASSSPGQGAEAFF

length: 14
D: -
J: TRBJ2-1
V: TRBV5-1
CDR3: CASSLDPETNEQFF

length: 13
D: TRBD1
J: TRBJ1-3
V: TRBV5-5
CDR3: CASSSGTGITIYF

length: 14
D: TRBD2
J: TRBJ2-3
V: TRBV7-3
CDR3: CASSPSGGPDTQYF

length: 16
D: TRBD1
J: TRBJ1-6
V: TRBV18
CDR3: CASSPAGGASNSPLHF

length: 14
D: TRBD1
J: TRBJ2-7
V: TRBV18
CDR3: CASSPARQGYEQYF

length: 12
D: TRBD1
J: TRBJ2-1
V: TRBV29-1
CDR3: CSGRQGYNEQFF

length: 15
D: -
J: TRBJ2-3
V: TRBV7-9
CDR3: CASSLLPGETGTQYF

length: 13
D: TRBD2
J: TRBJ2-7
V: TRBV2
CDR3: CASRLAGWDEQYF

length: 14
D: TRBD1
J: TRBJ2-3
V: TRBV7-8
CDR3: CASGGGTGKNTQYF

length: 14
D: -
J: TRBJ2-5
V: TRBV5-4
CDR3: CASSLLGARETQYF